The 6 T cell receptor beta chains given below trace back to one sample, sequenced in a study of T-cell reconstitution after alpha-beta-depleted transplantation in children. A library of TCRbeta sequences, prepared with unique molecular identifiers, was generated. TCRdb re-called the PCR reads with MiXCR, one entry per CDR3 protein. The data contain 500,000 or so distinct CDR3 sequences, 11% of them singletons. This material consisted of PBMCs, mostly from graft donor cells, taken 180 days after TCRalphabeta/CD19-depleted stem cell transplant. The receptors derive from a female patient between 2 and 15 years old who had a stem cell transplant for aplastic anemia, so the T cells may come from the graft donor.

The CDR3 here is CASSLSPRLTYNEQFF. In DNA form, the CDR3 reads TGTGCCAGCAGTTTAAGTCCGCGCCTAACCTACAATGAGCAGTTCTTC. This sequence joins TRBV28 and TRBJ2-1; D unclear. V was trimmed by 2 bases and J by 2 bases, leaving 13 bases between them. The CDR3 contains 16 residues. Germline V gene data show CDR1 as MDHEN and CDR2 as SYDVKM.

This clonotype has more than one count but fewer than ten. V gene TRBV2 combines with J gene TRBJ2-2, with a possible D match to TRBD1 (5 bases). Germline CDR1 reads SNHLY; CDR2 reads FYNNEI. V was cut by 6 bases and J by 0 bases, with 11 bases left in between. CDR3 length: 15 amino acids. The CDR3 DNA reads TGTGCCAGCAGGCGAACAGGAGCGAACACCGGGGAGCTGTTTTTT. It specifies CASRRTGANTGELFF.

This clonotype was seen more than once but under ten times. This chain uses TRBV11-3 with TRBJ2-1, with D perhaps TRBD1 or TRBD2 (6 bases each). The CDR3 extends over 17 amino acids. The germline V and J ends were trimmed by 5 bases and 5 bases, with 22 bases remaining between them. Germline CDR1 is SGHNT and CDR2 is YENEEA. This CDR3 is CASSQEILGGTNNEQFF. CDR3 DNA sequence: TGTGCCAGCAGCCAGGAGATCTTGGGCGGGACAAACAATGAGCAGTTCTTC.

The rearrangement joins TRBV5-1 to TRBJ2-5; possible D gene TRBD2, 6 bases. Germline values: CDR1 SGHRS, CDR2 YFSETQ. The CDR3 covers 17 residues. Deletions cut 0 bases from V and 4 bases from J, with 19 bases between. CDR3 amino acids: CASSLAIRRGLPETQYF. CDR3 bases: TGCGCCAGCAGCTTGGCCATCAGGAGGGGCCTTCCAGAGACCCAGTACTTC.

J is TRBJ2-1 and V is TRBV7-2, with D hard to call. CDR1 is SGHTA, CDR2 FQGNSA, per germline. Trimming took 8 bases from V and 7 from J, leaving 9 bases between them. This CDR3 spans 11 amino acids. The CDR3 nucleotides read TGTGCCAGCGGTTCGTGGAATGAGCAGTTCTTC. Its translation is CASGSWNEQFF.

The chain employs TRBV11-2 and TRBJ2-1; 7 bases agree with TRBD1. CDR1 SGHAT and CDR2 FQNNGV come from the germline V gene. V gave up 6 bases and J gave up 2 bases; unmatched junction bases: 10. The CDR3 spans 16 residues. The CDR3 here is CASSYDLQGAYNEQFF. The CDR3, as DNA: TGTGCCAGCAGTTATGACCTTCAGGGGGCCTACAATGAGCAGTTCTTC.